A single sample gave rise to the 16 T cell receptor beta chains below, sequenced in a study of T cells in Graves' hyperthyroidism and ophthalmopathy (dated 2019 in TCRdb). The receptor library was made with multiplex PCR. For sequencing, an Illumina HiSeq 2000 was employed. Amplification of TCR beta CDR3 regions was carried out from RNA transcripts. For the first round of RT-PCR on the TCR CDR3, the HTBI primer set was used together with the Qiagen OneStep RT-PCR kit. TCRdb trimmed the raw reads at Q25, called clones with MiXCR and kept productive beta chains. A single entry per CDR3 protein holds the most common genes and DNA from its merged rows. In all, the sample holds around 420,000 distinct CDR3 sequences, and 15% to 17% of those were seen once. The leading ten clones occupy 7.7% of the sample. The sample consisted of blood. The receptors were sampled from a woman under 30 with Graves' hyperthyroidism.

This clonotype was seen many times. V is TRBV6-1 and J is TRBJ1-2, with TRBD1 identical over 7 bases. With V trimmed by 8 bases and J by 4 bases, 7 bases remained unmatched. The germline V gene encodes CDR1 MNHNS and CDR2 SASEGT. The length of the CDR3 is 13 residues. CDR3 DNA sequence: TGTGCCAGCGGCCTAAGGACAGGCTATGGCTACACCTTC. Translating it yields CASGLRTGYGYTF.

This clonotype came up many times. The J gene is TRBJ1-6, the V gene TRBV3-1; tentatively, D is TRBD1 (6 bases). Germline V lookup: CDR1 LGHDT, CDR2 YNNKEL (reference sequence). V was cut by 3 bases and J by 7 bases, with 10 bases left in between. CDR3 size: 14 residues. The CDR3 DNA follows: TGTGCCAGCAGCCATCGACAGGCGAATTCACCCCTCCACTTT. This translates into CASSHRQANSPLHF.

This clonotype has at least ten counts. At one end, the junction sequence differs from germline, possibly due to a read error. This rearrangement joins TRBV12-3 or TRBV12-4 to TRBJ2-7; D is perhaps TRBD1 (5 bases). The CDR3 runs 12 residues. In nucleotides, the CDR3 is TGTGCCAGCAGCTTAGACAGCTACGAGCAGTACTTC. Translated: CASSLDSYEQYF.

There are many counts of this clonotype. This sequence joins TRBV28 and TRBJ2-5, with 8 bases identical to TRBD1. Losses at the gene ends were 0 bases for V and 12 bases for J; bases not matched to a gene: 3. Per germline, CDR1 MDHEN and CDR2 SYDVKM. There are 12 residues in the CDR3. The CDR3 sequence: CASSLWKTGEYF. CDR3 DNA: TGTGCCAGCAGTTTATGGAAGACAGGGGAGTACTTC. Full variable domain (rest looked up from reference TRBV28 and TRBJ2-5): DVKVTQSSRYLVKRTGEKVFLECVQDMDHENMFWYRQDPGLGLRLIYFSYDVKMKEKGDIPEGYSVSREKKERFSLILESASTNQTSMYLCASSLWKTGEYFGPGTRLLVL.

The V gene is TRBV4-1, the J gene TRBJ2-2, with 10 bases aligning to TRBD1. Germline V lookup: CDR1 MGHRA, CDR2 YSYEKL. V shed 3 bases and J 3 bases; nucleotides not matched to a gene: 7. The CDR3 length is 17 residues. The CDR3 bases are TGCGCCAGCAGCCAGACCGACAGGGGGCGCGACACCGGGGAGCTGTTTTTT. Amino acid sequence: CASSQTDRGRDTGELFF.

This clonotype turned up a few times. The chain carries TRBV6-5 and TRBJ2-2; tentative D call: TRBD2 (6 bases). Germline assignment: CDR1 MNHEY and CDR2 SVGAGI. The V end lost 2 bases, the J end lost 1 base, and 17 bases lay between the germline ends. The CDR3 runs 18 residues. CDR3 nucleotides: TGTGCCAGCAGTTACACACCCCCGTATAGCGGGAACACCGGGGAGCTGTTTTTT. Translating gives CASSYTPPYSGNTGELFF.

At least ten counts were recorded for this clonotype. V and J are TRBV5-6 and TRBJ1-5; unclear D gene. CDR3 size: 14 residues. Germline CDR1 is SGHDT and CDR2 is YYEEEE. The V end was cut by 2 bases, the J end by 4 bases, with 10 bases between. This CDR3 is CASSFRTQNQPQHF. CDR3 DNA: TGTGCCAGCAGCTTTAGAACCCAGAATCAGCCCCAGCATTTT.

This sequence joins TRBV5-1 and TRBJ2-5; 7 bases are shared with TRBD2. This CDR3 is 15 amino acids long. After removal of 0 bases from V and 4 bases from J, the junction contained 6 bases not matched to a gene. CDR1 and CDR2 from the germline V gene are SGHRS and YFSETQ. The CDR3 sequence: CASSLGGGSGETQYF. The CDR3 DNA is TGCGCCAGCAGCTTGGGTGGCGGGAGCGGAGAGACCCAGTACTTC.

In this sample, this clonotype turned up many times. The genes are TRBV12-3 or TRBV12-4 and TRBJ1-2; unclear D gene. The CDR3 extends over 13 amino acids. Trimming cost V 4 bases and J 0 bases, with 6 bases left between them. The CDR3 here is CASSYRPNYGYTF. CDR3 nucleotide sequence: TGTGCCAGCAGTTATCGTCCTAACTATGGCTACACCTTC.

The table lists this clonotype with many counts. This CDR3 reads CASSLTSGGPKTQYF. CDR3 bases: TGTGCCAGCAGTTTGACTAGCGGGGGACCCAAGACCCAGTACTTC. The chain uses TRBV28 and TRBJ2-5; 12 bases fit TRBD2. The CDR3 is 15 residues long. With 3 bases clipped from V and 6 bases from J, the junction kept 5 bases outside the gene matches. The V gene's germline CDR1 is MDHEN and CDR2 SYDVKM.

J is TRBJ1-1 and V is TRBV28; D not resolved. The CDR3 totals 14 residues. CDR1 is MDHEN and CDR2 is SYDVKM in the germline V gene. V was clipped by 5 bases and J by 4 bases, with 14 bases between them. The CDR3 sequence is CASSAGLGSTEAFF. The CDR3 DNA reads as TGTGCCAGCAGTGCTGGGCTTGGAAGCACTGAAGCTTTCTTT.

This clonotype was seen more than once but under ten times. The V gene is TRBV5-1, the J gene TRBJ2-1, with TRBD2 matching 10 bases. The CDR3 is 17 residues long. V gave up 2 bases and J gave up 8 bases; unmatched junction bases: 13. CDR1 is SGHRS and CDR2 is YFSETQ in the germline V gene. The CDR3 nucleotides are TGCGCCAGCAGCTTTAATGTCGGGGCTAGCGGGAGAGATGAGCAGTTCTTC. It specifies CASSFNVGASGRDEQFF.

CDR3 nucleotides: TGTGCCAGCAGTTATTCTGGGACAGGGGACGGGGAGCTGTTTTTT. Translating gives CASSYSGTGDGELFF. J is TRBJ2-2 and V is TRBV11-1; 10 nucleotides match TRBD1. The V gene's germline CDR1 is SGHAT and CDR2 FQDESV (reference sequence). V gave up 6 bases and J gave up 7 bases; unmatched junction bases: 8. This CDR3 comprises 15 residues.

This chain uses TRBV20-1 with TRBJ2-6; D is undetermined. The CDR3 extends over 15 amino acids. V was cut by 3 bases and J by 1 base, with 10 bases left in between. Germline V gives CDR1 DFQATT, CDR2 SNEGSKA (reference sequence). CDR3 loop: CSASGYSSGANVLTF. CDR3 nucleotides: TGCAGTGCTAGTGGCTATTCTTCTGGGGCCAACGTCCTGACTTTC.

The V call is TRBV10-3, the J call TRBJ2-7, with D possibly TRBD1 on 6 matching bases. This CDR3 is 15 amino acids long. CDR1 and CDR2 from the germline V gene are ENHRY and SYGVKD. The germline V and J ends were trimmed by 10 bases and 5 bases, with 24 bases remaining between them. The chain's CDR3 is CASLREQGVNNEQYF. The DNA of the CDR3 is TGTGCCAGCTTGAGAGAACAGGGAGTCAATAACGAGCAGTACTTC.

A few counts support this clonotype. The gene calls are TRBV15 and TRBJ2-1; 9 nucleotides line up with TRBD2. The CDR3 has 17 residues. V lost 5 bases to trimming and J lost 4 bases; unmatched junction nucleotides: 12. From germline, CDR1 is LNHNV and CDR2 YYDKDF (reference sequence). The CDR3 loop is CATSRKSPSGNYNEQFF. CDR3 in DNA: TGTGCCACCAGCCGAAAATCGCCTAGCGGGAATTACAATGAGCAGTTCTTC.